This T cell receptor beta chain was observed in a study of cytomegalovirus exposure and HLA in healthy donors listed by TCRdb under 2017. With regard to the full study: In an earlier analysis of approximately 500 of the donors, about 270 Gb of sequence data and 90 million to 120 million unique TCR beta sequences from roughly 190 million T cells were reported. An early release covering 550 to 700 HLA-typed donors comprised about 300 gigabases of sequencing data and approximately 80 million unique TCR sequences. Among the roughly 390 genotyped donors, under 90% belonged to the genetic ancestry cluster associated with self-reported Caucasian donors. The aim of the study was to test whether cataloging public T cell receptors could identify signatures of past pathogen exposure. The study profiled the T cell repertoires of under 700 subjects by immunosequencing and related them to cytomegalovirus serostatus. In addition to the first cohort of approximately 670 subjects, a separate validation cohort of approximately 120 different subjects was used. To predict cytomegalovirus infection status, the study brought together high-throughput TCR immunosequencing, statistical association of individual TCRs with disease status, and machine learning. In a later analysis, previously published TCR beta repertoires from 666 donors were re-analyzed and high-resolution HLA genotyping was added so that TCR occurrence patterns could be studied. In the later analysis, no new phenotypic data were used to find candidate immune exposures; instead, reliance was placed on TCR beta sequences and their occurrence across donors. To decide whether each TCR beta V gene segment behaved as functional or pseudogenic, an earlier analysis of some 600 of the donors relied on high-throughput TCR beta sequencing. Donor age, sex, ethnicity and CMV serostatus were compiled together with the repertoire data. A later genetic analysis took genome-wide SNP genotypes for about three fifths of the 666 donors and used that subset as a discovery cohort. All discovery cohort repertoires had been generated using a single sequencing platform. Both class I and class II loci were covered by HLA typing, at four-digit resolution. Typing coverage differed by locus: A, B, C, DRB1 and DQB1 were typed in roughly 629-630 donors, DQA1 in around 500, DPA1 in 600 to 610, and DPB1 in about 450. Several DR-DQ haplotypes were handled as single units for association and clustering because linkage in the cohort was strong. Across approximately 400 genotyped donors of the cohort, an average of about 240,000 unique TCR beta nucleotide sequences per donor were sequenced, and 15% to 20% of those sequences were non-productive. Beyond this particular receptor, the publication reports: A further reported finding was that TCR beta sequences accurately predicted the HLA-A and HLA-B alleles for most subjects in the first cohort. This cohort had only TCR beta chains sequenced, and the lack of alpha or paired-chain data limited which features could be detected. According to a later analysis, most CMV-associated TCR beta chains appeared to be HLA-restricted, and the HLA associations seemed to be driven largely by CMV exposure. In vitro tests confirmed that three of the cytomegalovirus-associated TCR beta chains recognize cytomegalovirus antigens. Presence/absence analyses assumed roughly uniform sequencing depth across donors, an assumption that may not hold. While some public TCRs were present in many individuals, most TCR sequences turned up only very rarely across donors. In an earlier analysis of 587 of the donors, most TCR beta V segments appeared in productive rearrangements about 90% or about 30% of the time, broadly matching IMGT annotations. In a later analysis, HLA-associated TCR beta chains showed more clonal expansion and lower generation probabilities than non-associated chains that were equally common. In a later analysis, several top co-occurrence clusters were reported to appear linked to parvovirus B19, influenza, CMV and Epstein-Barr virus. In a later analysis, around 15,000 TCR beta sequences were associated with specific HLA alleles at a false discovery rate of 0.05. The classifier was reported to diagnose cytomegalovirus status with high specificity and sensitivity in both the original and validation cohorts. Linkage disequilibrium might explain the correlated functional status among segregating V segments, but an unknown experimental factor could not be ruled out. The study gave a list of 150 to 200 TCR beta chains associated with cytomegalovirus. In a later analysis, the rate of TCR association differed among HLA loci, with DRB1 alleles having the most associated TCRs and HLA-C alleles having the fewest. The sequencing pipeline was judged likely to have produced a cluster of highly shared sequence variants as a technical artifact. Assigning TCR associations to individual alleles was difficult when HLA alleles, especially DR and DQ, strongly co-occurred. In a later genetic analysis, a missense DCLRE1C variant was associated with V-gene and J-gene trimming of TCR beta chains, and the association was replicated in an independent cohort. Because HLA typing was unavailable for some donors at each locus, only the typed subset was used in association tests. The earlier analysis of about 600 of the donors excluded fewer than 20 rarely observed V segments, including chromosome 9 orphons, because counts were too low. Some IMGT-functional V segments, including TRBV6-2 and TRBV6-3, could not be distinguished by the 87-base-pair reads and were therefore excluded. The authors suggested that the approach could potentially be generalized to other disease states and immunological phenotypes. A later genetic analysis reported fewer N-insertions in productive TCRs among donors in an Asian-associated ancestry cluster than the roughly 620-donor mean. The only immune exposure information available for the cohort was CMV serostatus.

The cohort comprised several hundred healthy bone marrow donors. All cohort members were sampled while nominally healthy, although unrecorded immune exposures were likely present. The donor was CMV seronegative and belonged to the group of over 300 seronegative cohort members. Each donor provided a peripheral blood sample, and peripheral blood mononuclear cells were used for TCR beta sequencing. Genomic DNA extraction from the blood cell samples was performed with the Qiagen DNeasy Blood Extraction Kit. The CDR3, from cysteine to phenylalanine, totals 15 residues. Of the read, only the CDR3 DNA is kept; its 45 bases are in frame from base 1. Relative to germline, V is missing 4 bases and J is missing 3 bases, with 8 bases of the junction outside any gene match. The CDR1 and CDR2 encoded by the germline V gene (reference sequence) are SEHNR and FQNEAQ. On this clone itself: What this receptor recognizes is not known. Nothing much larger sits one base from this clone, and base qualities are not available.

Library preparation was by the immunoSEQ multiplex PCR assay. For the multiplex PCR, a mixture combining 60 forward primers for TCR Vbeta segments and 13 reverse primers for TCR Jbeta segments was used. The CDR3 region of rearranged TCR beta genes was amplified from genomic DNA with a multiplex PCR assay. On the Illumina HiSeq System, the amplified TCR beta libraries were sequenced as 87-base-pair reads. The authors processed their data as follows. In a later analysis, 80 million or so unique TCR beta chains were counted across the approximately 620 repertoires, and roughly 10 million of these chains were shared by at least two donors. A nearest-neighbor algorithm error-corrected the raw reads and collapsed the reads into unique sequences, merging closely related sequences to remove PCR and sequencing errors. Alignment of CDR3 sequences to IMGT reference sequences was used to assign V, D and J gene segments. For a sequence to be retained, at least a six-nucleotide match to both a V gene segment and a J gene segment was required. Rearrangements were classified as productive when the CDR3 lacked stop codons and remained in frame with V and J, and all other rearrangements were classified as non-productive. CDR3 was defined by IMGT convention, running from the second conserved V-encoded cysteine to the conserved J-encoded phenylalanine. The earlier analysis of 550 to 650 of the donors excluded any sequence lacking an unambiguous match to a single V gene segment. An earlier analysis of approximately 590 of the donors classified V segments as functional when productive rearrangements were above 56.7% and as segregating when the standard deviation between donors was above 5%. To diagnose cytomegalovirus status from the catalog of TCR beta chain sequences, a statistical classification framework was built. A later analysis assigned V and J genes by comparing TCR nucleotide sequences with IMGT/GENE-DB human TR gene sequences. In a later analysis, CDR3 sequences and most-parsimonious VDJ recombination scenarios were assigned using the TCRdist pipeline. In a later analysis, every TCR beta chain was defined by the combination of its CDR3 amino acid sequence and its V-gene family, and reads without a unique V-gene family were dropped. In a later analysis, fewer than 650 highly shared, low-generation-probability nucleotide sequences were removed to address suspected cross-contamination and a sequencing artifact. In a later analysis, a clonal expansion index was calculated for each public chain from normalized within-repertoire ranks of inferred template counts. Generation probabilities in a later analysis came from a VDJ recombination model fitted to out-of-frame rearrangements, and those results were checked against IGoR. In a later analysis, hypergeometric tests were used to score TCR-TCR, TCR-HLA and TCR-CMV co-occurrence, with a repertoire-size bias correction applied to TCR pairs. A later analysis estimated false discovery rates by permuting HLA or CMV assignments 20 times. In a later analysis, co-occurring TCRs were grouped with DBSCAN, and TCRdist sequence similarity was added when clustering was performed within HLA-allele-positive subsets. For co-occurrence clustering, repertoires with fewer than 30,000 or more than 120,000 public chains were excluded, along with about five repertoires with anomalous nucleotide sharing. Here the immuneACCESS table is served through TCRdb, limited to in-frame sequences with V and J called. Missing clones are a known gap in these copies; in checked studies unresolved V genes cover under half, and the rest lacks a known reason. Clonal size and the V and J genes are those of that table, whereas D and trimming came from the DNA. In all, the sample holds approximately 220,000 clones, and 80% to 85% of those were seen once. Together, the top ten hold about 0.77% of the sample.

Sequences were obtained from PBMCs. The chain employs TRBV7-9 and TRBJ1-2, and TRBD1 matches 7 of the central bases. This receptor was obtained from a boy younger than 10 in good health and CMV-seronegative. The CDR3 reads as follows: CASSSDRVTDYGYTF. The nucleotide sequence reads TGTGCCAGCAGCTCCGACAGGGTCACCGACTATGGCTACACCTTC.